A single sample is the source of the 10 T cell receptor beta chains below, sequenced in a study of T cells in Graves' hyperthyroidism and ophthalmopathy. TCR beta CDR3 regions were amplified from RNA. First-round RT-PCR with HTBI primers amplified the TCR CDR3 region. Via MiXCR, TCRdb re-called the multiplex PCR reads, giving one row per CDR3 protein. This table holds nearly 600,000 distinct CDR3 sequences, 13% to 15% found once. The sequenced sample was blood. The receptors come from a woman aged 18 to 35 with Graves' ophthalmopathy.

Only a few counts were recorded for this clonotype. The CDR3 here is CASSPDINEQFF. CDR3 bases: TGTGCCAGCAGCCCTGATATCAATGAGCAGTTCTTC. The chain carries TRBV12-3 or TRBV12-4 and TRBJ2-1; D is unclear. The CDR3 totals 12 residues. V gave up 6 bases and J gave up 6 bases, with 9 bases separating them.

This clonotype was found many times. The rearrangement links TRBV12-3 or TRBV12-4 to TRBJ2-1; 10 bases align to TRBD2. The CDR3 extends over 15 amino acids. Germline trimming cut 7 bases from V and 3 bases from J; bases unmatched to any gene: 6. This CDR3 reads CASTPASGGYNEQFF. In DNA, the CDR3 is TGTGCCAGCACTCCAGCTAGCGGGGGCTACAATGAGCAGTTCTTC.

With regard to this clonotype: This clone may be a read error of a much larger clone one base away. J is TRBJ2-7 and V is TRBV18; D may be TRBD1 (7 bases). The length of the CDR3 is 14 residues. Germline lookup yields CDR1 KGHSH and CDR2 LQKENI. CDR3 loop: CASPPDREAYEQYF. CDR3 nucleotide sequence: TGTGCCAGCCCACCAGACAGGGAGGCCTACGAGCAGTACTTC.

This clonotype has more than one count but fewer than ten. This chain uses TRBV20-1 with TRBJ2-7; D uncertain. The ends were cut back, 1 base at V and 5 bases at J, with 9 bases in the middle. Germline values: CDR1 DFQATT, CDR2 SNEGSKA (reference sequence). This CDR3 spans 12 amino acids. CDR3 DNA: TGCAGTGCTAGAGTCCCTGGCAACGAGCAGTACTTC. Translated: CSARVPGNEQYF.

A few counts support this clonotype. This chain joins TRBV29-1 and TRBJ1-2; perhaps TRBD1 as D (5 bases). V shed 3 bases and J shed 4 bases, with 9 bases lying between them. Germline CDR1 and CDR2: SQVTM and ANQGSEA. The CDR3 is made up of 12 amino acids. CDR3 region: CSVETDFYGYTF. CDR3 nucleotides: TGCAGCGTTGAGACAGATTTCTATGGCTACACCTTC. Combining the CDR3 with reference TRBV29-1 and TRBJ1-2 gives the whole variable domain SAVISQKPSRDICQRGTSLTIQCQVDSQVTMMFWYRQQPGQSLTLIATANQGSEATYESGFVIDKFPISRPNLTFSTLTVSNMSPEDSSIYLCSVETDFYGYTFGSGTRLTVV.

Ten or more counts support this clonotype. This sequence joins TRBV6-6 and TRBJ2-7, with TRBD2 identical over 9 bases. The germline gives CDR1 MNHNY, CDR2 SVGAGI (reference sequence). Trimming removed 0 bases from V and 0 bases from J; junction bases left unmatched: 0. The CDR3 has 15 amino acids. The CDR3 sequence: CASSYSSGSSYEQYF. CDR3 sequence (DNA): TGTGCCAGCAGTTACTCTAGCGGGAGCTCCTACGAGCAGTACTTC.

This clonotype has at least ten counts. The gene calls are TRBV6-5 and TRBJ2-1; 9 positions match TRBD2. CDR1 is MNHEY and CDR2 is SVGAGI in the germline V gene. The CDR3 covers 13 residues. V shed 2 bases and J 7 bases; nucleotides not matched to a gene: 0. Here the CDR3 reads CASSYAGGNEQFF. The DNA for the CDR3 is TGTGCCAGCAGTTACGCGGGAGGGAATGAGCAGTTCTTC.

This clonotype occurred many times. The V gene is TRBV28, the J gene TRBJ2-7; the D gene is possibly TRBD2 (5 bases). Germline values: CDR1 MDHEN, CDR2 SYDVKM. Trimming cost V 4 bases and J 0 bases, with 10 bases left between them. This CDR3 has 14 amino acids. The CDR3, as DNA: TGTGCCAGCAGTTCTAGCTCGAACTCCTACGAGCAGTACTTC. It translates to CASSSSSNSYEQYF.

This clonotype was seen repeatedly, ten times or more. CDR3 sequence reads: CASSRRRGGRETQYF. The CDR3 DNA reads TGTGCCAGCAGCCGACGCCGGGGGGGGAGGGAGACCCAGTACTTC. This chain uses TRBV7-9 with TRBJ2-5; TRBD2 matches 8 bases. From germline, CDR1 is SEHNR and CDR2 FQNEAQ (reference sequence). CDR3 length: 15 amino acids. V shed 5 bases and J 5 bases; nucleotides not matched to a gene: 10. Full variable domain (missing parts from reference TRBV7-9 and TRBJ2-5): DTGVSQNPRHKITKRGQNVTFRCDPISEHNRLYWYRQTLGQGPEFLTYFQNEAQLEKSRLLSDRFSAERPKGSFSTLEIQRTEQGDSAMYLCASSRRRGGRETQYFGPGTRLLVL.

This clonotype was detected only a few times. The gene calls are TRBV19 and TRBJ1-2, with 9 bases lining up with TRBD1. V shed 5 bases, J shed 4 bases, and the junction held 8 bases outside the gene matches. Germline V gene sequence: CDR1 LNHDA, CDR2 SQIVND (reference sequence). The CDR3 is 15 amino acids. In DNA form, the CDR3 reads TGTGCCAGTAGTGTTCCGGGACAGGGAGGCTATGGCTACACCTTC. Amino acids: CASSVPGQGGYGYTF.